The clone carrying this T cell receptor (beta chain) was observed a single time. Antigen specificity is unknown. The data are from a study of T cell responses to AZD1222 COVID-19 vaccine. General study results and limits: Donors skewed white British and female; clonal diversity was possibly underestimated.

The repertoire was sequenced with immunoSEQ multiplex PCR; TCRdb's copy has only in-frame clones and lacks some. The sample holds just over 150,000 clones, 85% to 95% seen once. CDR3 length: 16 residues. The germline V gene encodes CDR1 MNHEY and CDR2 SMNVEV (reference sequence). After removal of 4 bases from V and 3 bases from J, the junction contained 7 bases not matched to a gene. The chain couples TRBV27 to TRBJ2-4; 9 nucleotides align to TRBD1. The starting material was peripheral blood, obtained 28 days after the second AZD1222 dose. The sequence was obtained from an adult who received the AZD1222 COVID-19 vaccine. The CDR3 DNA is TGTGCCAGCAGTTCCCGACAGGGGGTCGGCAAAAACATTCAGTACTTC. Translated: CASSSRQGVGKNIQYF.